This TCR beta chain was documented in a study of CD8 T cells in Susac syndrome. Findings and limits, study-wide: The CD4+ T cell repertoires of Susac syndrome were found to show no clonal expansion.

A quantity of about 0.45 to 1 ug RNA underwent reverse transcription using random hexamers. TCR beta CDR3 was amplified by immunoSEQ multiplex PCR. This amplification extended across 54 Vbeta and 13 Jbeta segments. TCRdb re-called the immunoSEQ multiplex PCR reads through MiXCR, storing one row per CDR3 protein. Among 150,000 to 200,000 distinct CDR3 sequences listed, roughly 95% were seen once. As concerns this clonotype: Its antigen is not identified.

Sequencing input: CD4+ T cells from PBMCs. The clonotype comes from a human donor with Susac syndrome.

The CDR3 loop reads CASSPGPSQETQYF. CDR3 sequence (DNA): TGTGCCAGCAGTCCGGGCCCGAGCCAAGAGACCCAGTACTTC. The V gene is TRBV12-3 or TRBV12-4, the J gene TRBJ2-5; no firm D call. The CDR3 sequence is 14 residues long. Between the trimmed V and J ends, which lost 5 bases and 1 base, there was a span of 11 bases.